This entry describes one T cell receptor (beta chain). The antigen remains undetermined. Memory CD4+ cells were the fraction left after CD45RA+ naive selection. Method: immunoSEQ multiplex PCR; TCRdb's copy keeps in-frame clones and lacks some. The data hold 1 million to 1.2 million clones, with about 72% observed a single time. Germline V gene lookup returns CDR1 LNHNV and CDR2 YYDKDF (reference sequence). V was clipped by 5 bases and J by 3 bases; unmatched bases: 5. This CDR3 region has 14 residues. This sample was included in a study of shared clonotypes between healthy human individuals. Study in general: A couple of female and a few male donors aged 18 to 49 were enrolled. Findings and caveats of the study: Clonotype sharing among donors was thought likely to change with sequencing depth. Generally, naive subsets (rather than memory subsets) showed larger estimated richness.

The specimen was memory CD4+ T cells from PBMCs. The subset here: CD45RA-negative fraction. The J gene is TRBJ2-7, the V gene TRBV15; 9 positions match TRBD1. The TCR sequence derives from a man aged 18 to 30 in good health. Some clones in this sample may be carry-over from other donors' samples. Written as DNA, the CDR3 is TGTGCCACCAGCCTCGGGACAGGGCTCTACGAGCAGTACTTC. Its translation: CATSLGTGLYEQYF.